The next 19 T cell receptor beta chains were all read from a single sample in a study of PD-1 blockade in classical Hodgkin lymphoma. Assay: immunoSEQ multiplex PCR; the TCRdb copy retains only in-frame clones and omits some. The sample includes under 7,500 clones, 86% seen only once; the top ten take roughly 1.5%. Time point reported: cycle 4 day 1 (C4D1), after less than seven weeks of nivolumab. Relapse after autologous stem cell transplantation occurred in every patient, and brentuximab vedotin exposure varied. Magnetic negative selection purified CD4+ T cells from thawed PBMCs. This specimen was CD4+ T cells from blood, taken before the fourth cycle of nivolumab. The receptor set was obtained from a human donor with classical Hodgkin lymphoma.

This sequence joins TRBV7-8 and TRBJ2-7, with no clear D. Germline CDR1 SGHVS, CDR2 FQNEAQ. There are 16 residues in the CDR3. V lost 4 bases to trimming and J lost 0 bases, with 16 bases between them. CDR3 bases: TGTGCCAGCAGCTCAAGTTACAGTGGCCGCTCCTACGAGCAGTACTTC. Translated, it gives CASSSSYSGRSYEQYF.

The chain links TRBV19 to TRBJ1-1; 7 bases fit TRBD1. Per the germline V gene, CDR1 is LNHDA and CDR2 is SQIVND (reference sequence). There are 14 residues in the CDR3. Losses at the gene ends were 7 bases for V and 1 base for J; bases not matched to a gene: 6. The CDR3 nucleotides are TGTGCCAGTACCGAGGACAGGACGAACACTGAAGCTTTCTTT. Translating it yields CASTEDRTNTEAFF.

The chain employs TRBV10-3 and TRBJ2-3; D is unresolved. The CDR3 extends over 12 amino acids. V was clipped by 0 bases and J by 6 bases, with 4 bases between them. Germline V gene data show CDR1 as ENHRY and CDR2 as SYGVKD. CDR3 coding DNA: TGTGCCATCAGTGAGTCTGGCGATACGCAGTATTTT. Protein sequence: CAISESGDTQYF.

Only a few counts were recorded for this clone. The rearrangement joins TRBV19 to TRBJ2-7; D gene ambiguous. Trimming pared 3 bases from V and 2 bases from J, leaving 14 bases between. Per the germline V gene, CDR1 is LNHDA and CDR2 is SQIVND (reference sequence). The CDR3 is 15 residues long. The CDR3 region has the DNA TGTGCCAGTAGTATTCGGGCCAGCAACACCTACGAGCAGTACTTC. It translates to CASSIRASNTYEQYF.

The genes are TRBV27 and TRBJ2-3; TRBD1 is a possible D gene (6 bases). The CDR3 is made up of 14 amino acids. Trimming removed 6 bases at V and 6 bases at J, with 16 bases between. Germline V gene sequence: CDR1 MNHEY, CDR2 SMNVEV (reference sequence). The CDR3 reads CASRSRGYGDTQYF. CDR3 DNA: TGTGCCAGCAGATCCAGGGGATATGGGGATACGCAGTATTTT.

CDR3 in amino acids: CASRLARVDLTSRETQYF. The CDR3 DNA reads as TGTGCAAGTCGCTTAGCGCGCGTAGATTTGACTAGCCGGGAGACCCAGTACTTC. The chain is built from TRBV12-2 and TRBJ2-5; the table names TRBD2, a call not compared with the DNA. TRBV12-2 is recorded as a pseudogene. The CDR3 runs to 18 residues.

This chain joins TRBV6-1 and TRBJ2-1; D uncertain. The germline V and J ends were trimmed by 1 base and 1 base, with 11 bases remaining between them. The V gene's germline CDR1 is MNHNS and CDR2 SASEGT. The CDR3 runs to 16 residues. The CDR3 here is CASSEGKFTSYNEQFF. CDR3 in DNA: TGTGCCAGCAGTGAAGGGAAATTCACATCCTACAATGAGCAGTTCTTC.

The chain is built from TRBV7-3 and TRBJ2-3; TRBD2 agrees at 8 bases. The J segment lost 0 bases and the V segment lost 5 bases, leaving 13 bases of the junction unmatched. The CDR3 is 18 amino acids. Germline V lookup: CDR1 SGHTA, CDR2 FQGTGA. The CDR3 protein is CASSPGYDSGESTDTQYF. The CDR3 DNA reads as TGTGCCAGCAGCCCCGGATACGATAGCGGGGAAAGCACAGATACGCAGTATTTT.

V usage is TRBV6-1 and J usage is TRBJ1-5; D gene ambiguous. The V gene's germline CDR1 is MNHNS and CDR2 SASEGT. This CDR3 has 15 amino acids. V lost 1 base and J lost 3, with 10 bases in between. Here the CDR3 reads CASSEVSAFNQPQHF. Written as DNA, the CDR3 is TGTGCCAGCAGTGAAGTTTCAGCCTTCAATCAGCCCCAGCATTTT.

Written as DNA, the CDR3 is TGTGCCATCAGCCGAAACAGGGGGGTGGGAGAGACCCAGTACTTC. Protein sequence: CAISRNRGVGETQYF. This rearrangement joins TRBV10-3 to TRBJ2-5; 8 bases are a match to TRBD1. Trimming at V came to 6 bases and at J to 4 bases, leaving 10 bases not matched to a gene. Germline V lookup: CDR1 ENHRY, CDR2 SYGVKD. CDR3 length: 15 residues.

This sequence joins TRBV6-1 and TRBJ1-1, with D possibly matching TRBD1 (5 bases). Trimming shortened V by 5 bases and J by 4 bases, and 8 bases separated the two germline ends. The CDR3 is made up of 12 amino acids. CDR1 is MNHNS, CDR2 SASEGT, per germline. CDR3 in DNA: TGTGCCAGCAGTACGAGGGGCACTGAAGCTTTCTTT. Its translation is CASSTRGTEAFF.

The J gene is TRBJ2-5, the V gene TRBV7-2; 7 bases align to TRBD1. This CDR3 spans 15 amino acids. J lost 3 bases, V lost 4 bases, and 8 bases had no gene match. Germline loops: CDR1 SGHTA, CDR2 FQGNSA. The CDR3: CASSSPTGREETQYF. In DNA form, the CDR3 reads TGTGCCAGCAGCTCCCCGACAGGGCGGGAAGAGACCCAGTACTTC.

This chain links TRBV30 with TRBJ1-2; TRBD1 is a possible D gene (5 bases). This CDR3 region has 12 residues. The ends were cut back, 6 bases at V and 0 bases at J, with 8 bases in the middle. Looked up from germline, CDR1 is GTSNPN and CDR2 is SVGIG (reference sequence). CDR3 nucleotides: TGTGCCTGCTTAGGGGCTAACTATGGCTACACCTTC. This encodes CACLGANYGYTF.

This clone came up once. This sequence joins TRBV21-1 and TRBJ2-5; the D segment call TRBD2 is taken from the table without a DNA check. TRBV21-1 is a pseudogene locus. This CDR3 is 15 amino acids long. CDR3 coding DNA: TGTGCCAGCAGCAAAGTGCAGGGAGGCCAGGAGACCCAGTACTTC. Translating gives CASSKVQGGQETQYF.

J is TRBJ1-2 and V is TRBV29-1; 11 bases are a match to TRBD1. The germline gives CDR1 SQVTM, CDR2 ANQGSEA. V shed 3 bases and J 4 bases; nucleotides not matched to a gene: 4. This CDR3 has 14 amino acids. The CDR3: CSVERDRGTYGYTF. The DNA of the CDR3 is TGCAGCGTTGAGCGGGACAGGGGGACCTATGGCTACACCTTC.

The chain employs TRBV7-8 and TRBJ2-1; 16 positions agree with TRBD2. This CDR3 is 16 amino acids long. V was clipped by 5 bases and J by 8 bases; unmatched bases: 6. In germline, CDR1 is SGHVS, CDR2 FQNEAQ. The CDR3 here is CASSVMGLAGGHEQFF. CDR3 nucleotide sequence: TGTGCCAGCAGCGTGATGGGACTAGCGGGGGGGCATGAGCAGTTCTTC.

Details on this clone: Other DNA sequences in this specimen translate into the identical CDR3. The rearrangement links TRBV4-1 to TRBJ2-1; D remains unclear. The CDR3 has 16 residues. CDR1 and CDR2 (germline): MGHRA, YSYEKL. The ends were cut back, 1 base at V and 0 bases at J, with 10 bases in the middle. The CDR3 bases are TGCGCCAGCAGCCAAGTCAACTTAGTCTCCTACAATGAGCAGTTCTTC. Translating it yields CASSQVNLVSYNEQFF.

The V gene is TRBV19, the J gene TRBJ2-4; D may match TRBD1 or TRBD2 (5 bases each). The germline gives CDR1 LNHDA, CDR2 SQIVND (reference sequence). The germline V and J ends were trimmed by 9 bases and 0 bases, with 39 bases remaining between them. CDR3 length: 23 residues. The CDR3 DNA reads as TGTGCCAGCAGTTCGGGACCCAATCCCTACTTACAGGCCGCTAGACTAGCCAAAAACATTCAGTACTTC. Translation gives CASSSGPNPYLQAARLAKNIQYF.

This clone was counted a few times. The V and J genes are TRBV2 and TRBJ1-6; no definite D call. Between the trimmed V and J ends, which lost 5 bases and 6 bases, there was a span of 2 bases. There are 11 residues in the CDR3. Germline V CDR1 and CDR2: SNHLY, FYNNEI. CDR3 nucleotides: TGTGCCAGCAGTCCTAATTCACCCCTCCACTTT. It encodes CASSPNSPLHF. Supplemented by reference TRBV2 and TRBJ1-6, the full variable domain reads EPEVTQTPSHQVTQMGQEVILRCVPISNHLYFYWYRQILGQKVEFLVSFYNNEISEKSEIFDDQFSVERPDGSNFTLKIRSTKLEDSAMYFCASSPNSPLHFGNGTRLTVT.